Listed below are T cell receptor beta chains from one sample, sequenced in a study of vaccination and CD4 T cells after COVID-19. MiXCR was run by TCRdb on the PCR reads, yielding one entry per CDR3 protein. Of about 30,000 distinct CDR3 sequences listed, roughly 45% were seen once; the top ten hold 5.8%. The specimen comprised CD4+ T cells from blood, sampled about 7 months after SARS-CoV-2 vaccination. Receptors originate from a human donor who had recovered from COVID-19. Both conserved end residues are part of each CDR3.

J gene | V gene | CDR3 protein
TRBJ1-6 | TRBV7-2 | CASTGQVRSSPLHF
TRBJ2-1 | TRBV20-1 | CSASSAGGLNEQFF
TRBJ1-1 | TRBV10-3 | CAISSRGDTEAFF
TRBJ2-1 | TRBV6-1 | CASRQLAPRSYNEQFF
TRBJ2-5 | TRBV27 | CASRIAGEAETQYF
TRBJ2-6 | TRBV5-1 | CASSGTSGFSGANVLTF
TRBJ1-6 | TRBV7-2 | CASSPEAQGILHF
TRBJ2-1 | TRBV20-1 | CSASKREDNEQFF
TRBJ2-5 | TRBV20-1 | CSAPGLAGGPVQETQYF
TRBJ2-2 | TRBV20-1 | CSAPNTDTGELFF
TRBJ2-1 | TRBV7-9 | CASSLSISNYNEQFF
TRBJ2-3 | TRBV6-4 | CASSDGTGGTDTQYF
TRBJ1-6 | TRBV20-1 | CSAREVGQGSPLHF
TRBJ2-3 | TRBV7-8 | CASSLLGTSTDTQYF
TRBJ2-5 | TRBV20-1 | CSASLGTSLETQYF
TRBJ2-5 | TRBV7-6 | CASSLSGGGQETQYF
TRBJ2-7 | TRBV11-2 | CASSQDANSYEQYF
TRBJ2-1 | TRBV20-1 | CSARRPNRTAYNEQFF
TRBJ1-1 | TRBV27 | CASNSGIGELGPNTEAFF
TRBJ1-6 | TRBV7-8 | CASSFSGDRGNSPLHF
TRBJ1-2 | TRBV28 | CASSLAYNYGYTF
TRBJ2-2 | TRBV7-9 | CASSFRPGELFF
TRBJ2-1 | TRBV29-1 | CSVEISVDRVDLAYNEQFF
TRBJ2-5 | TRBV7-9 | CASSPYPGGQETQYF
TRBJ2-6 | TRBV20-1 | CSAVSSGLNSGANVLTF
TRBJ1-2 | TRBV7-9 | CASSPPGGRDYGYTF
TRBJ2-1 | TRBV7-9 | CASSLAASAEQFF
TRBJ1-5 | TRBV7-8 | CASSLGVGSNQPQHF
TRBJ1-1 | TRBV6-5 | CASSYSISLGNTEAFF
TRBJ1-1 | TRBV2 | CASRRLLNTGAFF
TRBJ2-5 | TRBV15 | CATSRDVGTQYF
TRBJ2-5 | TRBV6-1 | CASSKYRDSRTQYF
TRBJ2-5 | TRBV20-1 | CSVAQETQYF
TRBJ1-1 | TRBV6-1 | CASSESGLMNTEAFF
TRBJ1-5 | TRBV20-1 | CSAPRQGPRQPQHF
TRBJ2-3 | TRBV6-5 | CASSYSPSTGADTQYF
TRBJ2-2 | TRBV24-1 | CATSDIRRNTGELFF
TRBJ2-1 | TRBV27 | CAISDQGHEQFF
TRBJ1-1 | TRBV7-2 | CASRGTQGGVRDEAFF
TRBJ2-3 | TRBV21-1 | CASSTEDCTDTQYF
TRBJ2-5 | TRBV7-9 | CASSLGGLPGGTQYF
TRBJ1-5 | TRBV28 | CASSLGTGPFWSRPQHF
TRBJ2-3 | TRBV6-1 | CASSQTGATDTQYF
TRBJ2-5 | TRBV6-1 | CASETGGRETQYF
TRBJ2-3 | TRBV28 | CASSQTSGSVGDTQYF
TRBJ1-2 | TRBV4-1 | CASSQEGYYGYTF
TRBJ2-7 | TRBV5-1 | CASSNQTSMYLCASLGRAYEQYF
TRBJ1-5 | TRBV6-1 | CASRPQTNQPQHF
TRBJ2-5 | TRBV6-1 | CASSPSLRDFETQYF